Listed here are 6 T cell receptor beta chains from one sample, sequenced in a study of shared clonotypes between healthy human individuals. Using immunoSEQ multiplex PCR, the repertoire was profiled, and TCRdb retains in-frame clones only, with some absent. The data contain millions of clones, 85% to 95% of them singletons. Sequenced: naive CD4+ T cells from PBMCs. Subset described: CD45RA+ positively selected. The receptor set was obtained from a young man in good health. Some clones in this sample may be carry-over from other donors' samples.

Written as DNA, the CDR3 is TGCAGCTTCTCACCCGGGAGTAGGTTGGGCAATGAGCAGTTCTTC. Residues: CSFSPGSRLGNEQFF. This sequence joins TRBV29-1 and TRBJ2-1, with a possible D match to TRBD2 (6 bases). Germline-derived CDR1 and CDR2 are SQVTM and ANQGSEA. The CDR3 sequence is 15 residues long. V was trimmed by 8 bases and J by 6 bases, leaving 23 bases between them.

The chain joins TRBV5-8 to TRBJ1-3, with a tentative D call TRBD1 (5 bases). This CDR3 is 13 amino acids long. Germline CDR1 SGHTS, CDR2 YDEGEE. Trimming took off 1 base at V and 4 bases at J, with 6 bases between the two ends. CDR3 amino acids: CASSLSGGNTIYF. CDR3 nucleotides: TGTGCCAGCAGCTTGTCAGGGGGAAACACCATATATTTT.

This rearrangement joins TRBV7-2 to TRBJ2-7; 7 nucleotides align to TRBD2. Per the germline V gene, CDR1 is SGHTA and CDR2 is FQGNSA. The length of the CDR3 is 14 residues. Trimming removed 5 bases from V and 1 base from J; junction bases left unmatched: 5. In nucleotides, the CDR3 is TGTGCCAGCAGCCCGAGCGGGACTTCCTACGAGCAGTACTTC. Amino acid sequence: CASSPSGTSYEQYF. Filled out from reference TRBV7-2 and TRBJ2-7, the complete variable domain reads GAGVSQSPSNKVTEKGKDVELRCDPISGHTALYWYRQSLGQGLEFLIYFQGNSAPDKSGLPSDRFSAERTGGSVSTLTIQRTQQEDSAVYLCASSPSGTSYEQYFGPGTRLTVT.

This sequence joins TRBV4-2 and TRBJ2-7; D remains unclear. Trimming removed 1 base at V and 3 bases at J, with 13 bases between. The CDR3 extends over 15 amino acids. Germline V CDR1 and CDR2: LGHNA, YNFKEQ. The CDR3: CASSQGELEYYEQYF. DNA for the CDR3: TGTGCCAGCAGCCAAGGAGAGCTTGAGTACTACGAGCAGTACTTC.

The rearrangement joins TRBV9 to TRBJ2-5, with 11 nucleotides matching TRBD2. The CDR3 has 17 residues. Trimming removed 3 bases from V and 0 bases from J; junction bases left unmatched: 7. Germline-derived CDR1 and CDR2 are SGDLS and YYNGEE. CDR3 amino acids: CASSAVTSGVNQETQYF. The CDR3 region has the DNA TGTGCCAGCAGCGCCGTGACTAGCGGGGTAAACCAAGAGACCCAGTACTTC.

This sequence joins TRBV10-3 and TRBJ2-3; D perhaps matches TRBD2 (5 bases). Trimming took 4 bases from V and 4 from J, leaving 15 bases between them. Germline-derived CDR1 and CDR2 are ENHRY and SYGVKD. This CDR3 has 15 amino acids. The CDR3 nucleotides are TGTGCCATCAGTGGGAATCGGGGAAAAGCAGATACGCAGTATTTT. It encodes CAISGNRGKADTQYF.